The T cell receptor (beta chain) under discussion was sequenced for a study of T cells in Graves' hyperthyroidism and ophthalmopathy. Germline CDR1 and CDR2: LNHDA and SQIVND (reference sequence). This CDR3 has 19 residues. The V gene end was trimmed by 5 bases and the J gene end by 5 bases; junction bases not matched to a gene: 15. RNA transcripts yielded amplified TCR beta CDR3 regions. During a first-round RT-PCR of the TCR CDR3, the HTBI primer set was used. In TCRdb, the multiplex PCR reads were re-called with MiXCR into one record per CDR3 protein. This table has under 550,000 distinct CDR3 sequences, approximately 14% appearing once. This clonotype has at least ten counts.

This chain connects TRBV19 to TRBJ2-1, with 13 positions matching TRBD2. The clonotype was recovered from a woman younger than 35 with Graves' hyperthyroidism. Material for sequencing was blood. CDR3 sequence reads: CASSSPTSGRKRVDNEQFF. CDR3 bases: TGTGCCAGTAGTTCTCCGACTAGCGGGAGGAAACGGGTGGACAATGAGCAGTTCTTC.